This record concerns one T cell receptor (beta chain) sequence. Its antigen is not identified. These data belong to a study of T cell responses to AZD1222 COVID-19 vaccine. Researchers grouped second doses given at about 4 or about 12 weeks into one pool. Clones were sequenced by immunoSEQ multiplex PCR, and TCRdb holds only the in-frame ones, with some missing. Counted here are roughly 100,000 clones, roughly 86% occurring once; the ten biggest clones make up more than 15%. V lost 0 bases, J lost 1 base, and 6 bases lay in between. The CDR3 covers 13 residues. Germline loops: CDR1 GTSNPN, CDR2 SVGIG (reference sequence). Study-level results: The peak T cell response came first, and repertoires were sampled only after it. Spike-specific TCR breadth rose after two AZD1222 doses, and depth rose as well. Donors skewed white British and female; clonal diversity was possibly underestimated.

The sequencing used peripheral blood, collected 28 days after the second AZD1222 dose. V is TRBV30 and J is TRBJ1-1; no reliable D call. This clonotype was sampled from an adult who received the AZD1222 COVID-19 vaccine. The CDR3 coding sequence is TGTGCCTGGAGTGTAGTACAGAACACTGAAGCTTTCTTT. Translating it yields CAWSVVQNTEAFF.